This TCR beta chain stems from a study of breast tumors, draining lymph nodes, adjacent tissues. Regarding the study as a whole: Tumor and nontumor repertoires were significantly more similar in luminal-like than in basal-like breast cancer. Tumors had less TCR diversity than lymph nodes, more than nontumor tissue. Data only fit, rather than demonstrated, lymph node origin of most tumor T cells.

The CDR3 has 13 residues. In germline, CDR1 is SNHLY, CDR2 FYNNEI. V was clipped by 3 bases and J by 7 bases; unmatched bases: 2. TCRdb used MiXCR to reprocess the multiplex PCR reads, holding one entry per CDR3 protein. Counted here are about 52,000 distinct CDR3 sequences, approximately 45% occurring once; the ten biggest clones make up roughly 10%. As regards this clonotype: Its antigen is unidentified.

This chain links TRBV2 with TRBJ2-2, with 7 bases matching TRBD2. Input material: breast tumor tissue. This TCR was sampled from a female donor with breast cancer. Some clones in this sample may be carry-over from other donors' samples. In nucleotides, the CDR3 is TGTGCCAGCAGTGACGGACTAGGCGGGGAGCTGTTTTTT. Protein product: CASSDGLGGELFF. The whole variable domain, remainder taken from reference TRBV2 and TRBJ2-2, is EPEVTQTPSHQVTQMGQEVILRCVPISNHLYFYWYRQILGQKVEFLVSFYNNEISEKSEIFDDQFSVERPDGSNFTLKIRSTKLEDSAMYFCASSDGLGGELFFGEGSRLTVL.